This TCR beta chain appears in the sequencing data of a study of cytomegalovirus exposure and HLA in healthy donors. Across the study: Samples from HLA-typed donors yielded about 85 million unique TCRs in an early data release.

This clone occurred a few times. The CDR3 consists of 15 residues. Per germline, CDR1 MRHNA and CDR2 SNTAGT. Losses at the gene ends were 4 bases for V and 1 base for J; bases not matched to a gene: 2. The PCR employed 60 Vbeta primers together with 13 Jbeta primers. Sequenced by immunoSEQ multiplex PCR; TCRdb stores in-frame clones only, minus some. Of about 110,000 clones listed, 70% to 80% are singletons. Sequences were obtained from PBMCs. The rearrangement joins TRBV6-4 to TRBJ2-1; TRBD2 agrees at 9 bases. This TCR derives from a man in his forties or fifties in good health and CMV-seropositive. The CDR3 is CASSASGESYNEQFF. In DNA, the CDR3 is TGTGCCAGCAGTGCTAGCGGGGAGTCCTACAATGAGCAGTTCTTC.